Below, 22 T cell receptor beta chains from the same sample are listed, as sequenced in a study of radiotherapy plus CTLA-4 blockade in lung cancer. Data came from immunoSEQ multiplex PCR; TCRdb stores just in-frame clones and leaves some out. The profile shows about 98,000 clones, roughly 80% of them singletons. Sequenced here: peripheral blood, sampled from a patient treated with radiotherapy plus ipilimumab. These receptors originate from a human donor with non-small cell lung cancer who had a partial response to radiotherapy plus ipilimumab.

The chain links TRBV27 to TRBJ1-2; 8 nucleotides align to TRBD1. Germline values: CDR1 MNHEY, CDR2 SMNVEV (reference sequence). The CDR3 spans 16 residues. V shed 0 bases and J 4 bases; nucleotides not matched to a gene: 7. The CDR3 spells CASSLSLAGGVYGYTF. In nucleotides, the CDR3 is TGTGCCAGCAGTTTATCGTTGGCAGGGGGCGTCTATGGCTACACCTTC.

This rearrangement joins TRBV10-3 to TRBJ2-3; D is perhaps TRBD1 (5 bases). This CDR3 has 15 residues. Germline CDR1 and CDR2: ENHRY and SYGVKD. V was clipped by 8 bases and J by 2 bases, with 17 bases between them. CDR3 bases: TGTGCCATCCCCCCCCCGCGGACATACACAGATACGCAGTATTTT. Translating it yields CAIPPPRTYTDTQYF.

This chain joins TRBV11-2 and TRBJ1-4, with 9 bases matching TRBD1. The CDR3 spans 14 residues. The germline V gene encodes CDR1 SGHAT and CDR2 FQNNGV. The junction had 2 bases not matched to a gene; V was cut back by 4 bases and J by 5 bases. Written as DNA, the CDR3 is TGTGCCAGCAGCTGGGACAGGGTGAATGAAAAACTGTTTTTT. Its protein product is CASSWDRVNEKLFF.

V and J are TRBV18 and TRBJ2-1, with D perhaps TRBD2 (6 bases). The CDR3 length is 17 residues. The V end lost 3 bases, the J end lost 1 base, and 16 bases lay between the germline ends. The germline CDR1 and CDR2 sequences are KGHSH and LQKENI. The CDR3 spells CASSPSVPGRSYNEQFF. Written as DNA, the CDR3 is TGTGCCAGCTCACCCAGCGTCCCAGGGAGGTCCTACAATGAGCAGTTCTTC.

This chain connects TRBV4-2 to TRBJ2-1; 10 positions match TRBD2. With 6 bases clipped from V and 8 bases from J, the junction kept 7 bases outside the gene matches. Germline-derived CDR1 and CDR2 are LGHNA and YNFKEQ. The CDR3 is 14 amino acids. The chain's CDR3 is CASRTAGGPHEQFF. The CDR3 DNA reads TGTGCCAGCAGGACAGCGGGAGGGCCCCATGAGCAGTTCTTC.

This clone was seen only once. This chain connects TRBV11-2 to TRBJ2-7; 8 bases agree with TRBD1. The V segment lost 3 bases and the J segment 2 bases; nucleotides outside the gene matches: 3. Germline assignment: CDR1 SGHAT and CDR2 FQNNGV. There are 14 residues in the CDR3. CDR3 nucleotide sequence: TGTGCCAGCAGCTTCGGACAGGGACCCTACGAGCAGTACTTC. It codes for CASSFGQGPYEQYF.

The rearrangement links TRBV19 to TRBJ2-5, with TRBD2 matching 10 bases. The DNA end is more similar to TRBJ2-7, so the J call may be wrong. Germline V gives CDR1 LNHDA, CDR2 SQIVND (reference sequence). The CDR3 length is 16 residues. The chain's CDR3 is CASSLRRTSGSYEQYF. The CDR3 nucleotides are TGTGCCAGTAGCCTTCGTCGGACTAGCGGTTCCTACGAGCAGTACTTC.

This clone was seen more than once but under ten times. The chain couples TRBV4-2 to TRBJ2-6; 7 nucleotides line up with TRBD1. Looked up from germline, CDR1 is LGHNA and CDR2 is YNFKEQ. CDR3 size: 17 residues. V was pared by 2 bases and J by 0 bases, with 4 bases of the junction left unmatched. The CDR3 DNA follows: TGTGCCAGCAGCCAAAGGGGACAGAGCTCTGGGGCCAACGTCCTGACTTTC. Translated, it gives CASSQRGQSSGANVLTF.

This chain links TRBV7-9 with TRBJ2-1, with 12 bases fitting TRBD2. Germline V gene lookup returns CDR1 SEHNR and CDR2 FQNEAQ (reference sequence). J lost 5 bases, V lost 5 bases, and 7 bases had no gene match. The CDR3 is 16 residues long. The CDR3 sequence is CASSPRGLAGDNEQFF. The CDR3 bases are TGTGCCAGCAGCCCAAGGGGACTAGCGGGTGACAATGAGCAGTTCTTC.

The chain couples TRBV5-1 to TRBJ2-2; 8 bases line up with TRBD2. The V gene's germline CDR1 is SGHRS and CDR2 YFSETQ. The CDR3 extends over 16 amino acids. V lost 4 bases to trimming and J lost 5 bases; unmatched junction nucleotides: 10. The CDR3 nucleotides read TGCGCCAGCAGCGTCCAACCGGGACTAGGAACCGGGGAGCTGTTTTTT. Protein: CASSVQPGLGTGELFF.

This clone was recorded once. V gene TRBV28 combines with J gene TRBJ1-5; perhaps TRBD1 as D (6 bases). Trimming cost V 2 bases and J 1 base, with 9 bases left between them. The CDR3 loop spans 15 amino acids. Germline CDR1 and CDR2: MDHEN and SYDVKM. The CDR3, as DNA: TGTGCCAGCAGTTTAAGGGGGACAAGCAATCAGCCCCAGCATTTT. This codes for CASSLRGTSNQPQHF.

The chain combines TRBV7-8 with TRBJ2-7, with D perhaps matching TRBD2 (5 bases). In germline, CDR1 is SGHVS, CDR2 FQNEAQ. V gave up 3 bases and J gave up 7 bases, with 13 bases separating them. CDR3 length equals 13 residues. This CDR3 is CASSLRAAWEQYF. The CDR3 nucleotides are TGTGCCAGCAGCTTGAGGGCTGCCTGGGAGCAGTACTTC.

The chain has TRBV7-7 and TRBJ2-1; 8 bases align to TRBD1. The V and J ends lost 4 bases and 9 bases, in that order; junction bases with no gene match: 8. Germline V gives CDR1 SSHAT, CDR2 FNYEAQ (reference sequence). This CDR3 has 14 amino acids. CDR3 coding DNA: TGTGCCAGCAGCTCTGGACAGGGCCGGGGTGAGCAGTTCTTC. Amino acids: CASSSGQGRGEQFF.

The V call is TRBV9, the J call TRBJ2-1; 10 bases map to TRBD1. V lost 0 bases and J lost 7; bases outside the gene matches: 4. Germline V gene sequence: CDR1 SGDLS, CDR2 YYNGEE. The length of the CDR3 is 15 residues. The CDR3 sequence: CASSVGGTGVNEQFF. DNA for the CDR3: TGTGCCAGCAGCGTAGGTGGGACAGGGGTAAATGAGCAGTTCTTC. Based on the CDR3 plus reference TRBV9 and TRBJ2-1, the full variable domain is DSGVTQTPKHLITATGQRVTLRCSPRSGDLSVYWYQQSLDQGLQFLIQYYNGEERAKGNILERFSAQQFPDLHSELNLSSLELGDSALYFCASSVGGTGVNEQFFGPGTRLTVL.

The chain carries TRBV7-3 and TRBJ2-7, with TRBD1 matching 7 bases. With 1 base clipped from V and 4 bases from J, the junction kept 7 bases outside the gene matches. Germline CDR1 and CDR2: SGHTA and FQGTGA. This CDR3 is built from 15 residues. The CDR3 spells CASSLKSGTDYEQYF. CDR3 coding DNA: TGTGCCAGCAGCTTAAAATCTGGGACAGATTACGAGCAGTACTTC.

V gene TRBV5-4 combines with J gene TRBJ2-3, with 7 nucleotides matching TRBD2. Looked up from germline, CDR1 is SGHNT and CDR2 is YYREEE (reference sequence). The CDR3 has 14 residues. V gave up 4 bases and J gave up 8 bases; unmatched junction bases: 10. Here the CDR3 reads CASSGGTTVGTQYF. The CDR3 DNA is TGTGCCAGCAGCGGCGGGACTACGGTTGGTACGCAGTATTTT.

This clone was observed a handful of times. V gene TRBV9 combines with J gene TRBJ2-1, with TRBD2 matching 14 bases. Looked up from germline, CDR1 is SGDLS and CDR2 is YYNGEE. The CDR3 contains 18 residues. Losses at the gene ends were 3 bases for V and 8 bases for J; bases not matched to a gene: 13. The CDR3 reads CASSGLPPGLAGDDEQFF. The CDR3 nucleotides read TGTGCCAGCAGCGGACTTCCGCCGGGACTAGCGGGAGACGATGAGCAGTTCTTC. Complete variable domain (other parts from reference TRBV9 and TRBJ2-1): DSGVTQTPKHLITATGQRVTLRCSPRSGDLSVYWYQQSLDQGLQFLIQYYNGEERAKGNILERFSAQQFPDLHSELNLSSLELGDSALYFCASSGLPPGLAGDDEQFFGPGTRLTVL.

The V call is TRBV2, the J call TRBJ1-1, with a tentative D call TRBD1 (5 bases). There are 15 residues in the CDR3. CDR1 is SNHLY, CDR2 FYNNEI, per germline. Trimming took 4 bases from V and 1 from J, leaving 13 bases between them. CDR3 sequence: CASSGLGQGNTEAFF. CDR3 nucleotides: TGTGCCAGCAGTGGATTGGGGCAAGGGAACACTGAAGCTTTCTTT. Drawing the rest from reference TRBV2 and TRBJ1-1, the complete variable domain is EPEVTQTPSHQVTQMGQEVILRCVPISNHLYFYWYRQILGQKVEFLVSFYNNEISEKSEIFDDQFSVERPDGSNFTLKIRSTKLEDSAMYFCASSGLGQGNTEAFFGQGTRLTVV.

This clone was found a few times. This chain uses TRBV20-1 with TRBJ1-1, with D unclear. The CDR3 is 10 amino acids. V shed 5 bases and J shed 7 bases, with 8 bases lying between them. The germline CDR1 and CDR2 sequences are DFQATT and SNEGSKA (reference sequence). The DNA for the CDR3 is TGCAGTGCTCGGTATGATGAAGCTTTCTTT. The encoded protein is CSARYDEAFF.

The chain employs TRBV30 and TRBJ1-1; 9 bases fit TRBD1. Trimming cost V 3 bases and J 10 bases; bases outside gene matches: 3. CDR3 length: 11 residues. The V gene's germline CDR1 is GTSNPN and CDR2 SVGIG (reference sequence). CDR3 amino acids: CAWRDRGGAFF. The DNA of the CDR3 is TGTGCCTGGAGGGACAGGGGTGGAGCTTTCTTT.

The V and J genes are TRBV6-1 and TRBJ2-1, with a tentative D call TRBD1 (6 bases). The germline V and J ends were trimmed by 7 bases and 4 bases, with 8 bases remaining between them. CDR3 length: 12 residues. CDR1 and CDR2 (germline): MNHNS, SASEGT. The CDR3 spells CASTQGYNEQFF. The DNA for the CDR3 is TGTGCCAGCACCCAGGGGTACAATGAGCAGTTCTTC.

The V and J genes are TRBV6-1 and TRBJ1-1; D remains ambiguous. V was shortened by 5 bases and J by 1 base, with 14 bases between the two germline ends. Germline V gene sequence: CDR1 MNHNS, CDR2 SASEGT. The CDR3 has 15 amino acids. In DNA, the CDR3 is TGTGCCAGCAGTTCCACTAGCGGGTGGAACACTGAAGCTTTCTTT. Translation: CASSSTSGWNTEAFF.